A selection of T cell receptor beta chains follows, all from one sample in a study of metastatic and nonmetastatic thyroid tumors. TCRdb re-called clones via MiXCR from the PCR reads. The sample contains fewer than 40,000 clones, roughly 17% of which appear only once. The specimen sequenced was blood. Every receptor here comes from a female donor with papillary thyroid cancer or a benign thyroid nodule (not recorded which). Some clones in this sample may be carry-over from other donors' samples. Each CDR3 is given with its conserved first and last residue. The D gene is left open where the match is weak. Clone size is given for some rows only: seen once, a few or many times, or a class if the clone is expanded.

TRBV12-3/TRBV12-4,NA,TRBJ2-3,many,TGTGCCAGCAGTCCCCCTCGGGAACTCACAGATACGCAGTATTTT,CASSPPRELTDTQYF
TRBV11-3,TRBD2,TRBJ2-1,many,TGTGCCAGCAGCCTAGATAGCGGGAGTCAGTACAATGAGCAGTTCTTC,CASSLDSGSQYNEQFF
TRBV6-5,TRBD1,TRBJ1-2,many,TGTGCCAGCAGTTACTCGATCCAGGGGGCGTATGGCTACACCTTC,CASSYSIQGAYGYTF
TRBV19,NA,TRBJ1-5,many,TGTGCCAGTGACCCTCGCCAGGCTGTGTATAGCAATCAGCCCCAGCATTTT,CASDPRQAVYSNQPQHF
TRBV6-2/TRBV6-3,NA,TRBJ2-7,few,TGTGCCAGCAGTTGCCCCCCAGGGGGGCCCTGGCGGGAGCAGTACTTC,CASSCPPGGPWREQYF
TRBV20-1,NA,TRBJ1-2,many,TGCAGTGCTCCGCCCCACCGGAGTTACGTGGGGGGCTACACCTTC,CSAPPHRSYVGGYTF
TRBV5-1,NA,TRBJ2-2,many,TGCGCCAGCAGCTTGGGGCAGAGGAAGCTGTTTTTT,CASSLGQRKLFF
TRBV3-1,TRBD1,TRBJ1-2,many,TGTGCCAGCAGCCCGTCGGCCGGACAGGGATATCCCTATGGCTACACCTTC,CASSPSAGQGYPYGYTF
TRBV7-8,TRBD2,TRBJ2-7,NA,TGTGCCAGCAGCTGCAAGAGCGGGAGCTACGCGCAGTACTTC,CASSCKSGSYAQYF
TRBV6-1,TRBD2,TRBJ2-5,many,TGTGCCAGCAGTGAGATTTCTAGCGGGACTAGCCGGCAAGAGACCCAGTACTTC,CASSEISSGTSRQETQYF
TRBV29-1,TRBD1,TRBJ2-7,many,TGCAGCGTTGCCACAGGGGCCGTCTACGAGCAGTACTTC,CSVATGAVYEQYF
TRBV12-3/TRBV12-4,TRBD1,TRBJ1-2,many,TGTGCCAGCAGTACACAGGGGGCTGGCTACACCTTC,CASSTQGAGYTF
TRBV5-4,NA,TRBJ2-7,many,TGTGCCAGCAGCTTATCACAGGGATACGAGCAGTACTTC,CASSLSQGYEQYF
TRBV27,NA,TRBJ1-4,many,TGTGCCAGCCGGAGTCAGTCCGTCCTGTTTTTT,CASRSQSVLFF
TRBV7-7,TRBD2,TRBJ2-1,many,TGTGCTAGCAGCTTAGCGCGTCTAGCGGGAGACTACAATGAGCAGTTCTTC,CASSLARLAGDYNEQFF
TRBV5-6,NA,TRBJ2-7,NA,TGTGCCAGCACCCAACTTGGTGGGATCTCCTACGAGCAGTACTTC,CASTQLGGISYEQYF
TRBV20-1,TRBD2,TRBJ2-5,NA,TGCAGTGCTAGGGGGGGAGGGTGGTCGTACCAAGAGACCCAGTACTTC,CSARGGGWSYQETQYF
TRBV27,NA,TRBJ1-2,medium-sized,TGTGCCAGCGCCGGAACCCCGGGACATTCTAACTATGGCTACACCTTC,CASAGTPGHSNYGYTF
TRBV12-3/TRBV12-4,TRBD1,TRBJ1-2,many,TGTGCCAGCATCCCCCCTGGGACAGGGGGCCGTGGCTACACCTTC,CASIPPGTGGRGYTF
TRBV5-5,NA,TRBJ2-7,many,TGTGCCAGCAGCTTGTTACAGCACTACGAGCAGTACTTC,CASSLLQHYEQYF
TRBV20-1,NA,TRBJ2-1,many,TGCAGTGCTAGAGAGTTGGCAGGGGTGCACAATGAGCAGTTCTTC,CSARELAGVHNEQFF
TRBV6-1,NA,TRBJ1-5,NA,TGTGCCAGCGGTGAAGCATGGGAGAATCAGGCCCAGCATTTT,CASGEAWENQAQHF
TRBV14,NA,TRBJ1-3,many,TGTGCCAGCAGCCTTGCCTCTGGAAACACCATATATTTT,CASSLASGNTIYF
TRBV11-2,TRBD1,TRBJ1-2,NA,TGTGTCAGCAGCCCGGCCGGGACAGGGGTCTATGGCTACACCTTC,CVSSPAGTGVYGYTF
TRBV7-2,TRBD1,TRBJ2-7,many,TGTGCCAGCAGCTTAGCGCAGGGGGTGTACGAGCAGTACTTC,CASSLAQGVYEQYF
TRBV19,NA,TRBJ1-2,many,TGTGCCAGTAGTGCCGATGGCTACACCTTC,CASSADGYTF
TRBV2,NA,TRBJ2-7,many,TGTGCCAGCAGTGTCGAGGTGCTCTACGAGCAGTACTTC,CASSVEVLYEQYF
TRBV20-1,TRBD2,TRBJ2-1,many,TGCAGTGCTCGATCGATAGCGGGAGACGCGAATGAGCAGTTCTTC,CSARSIAGDANEQFF
TRBV12-3/TRBV12-4,NA,TRBJ2-1,NA,TGTGCCAGCAGTTTAGCGCCCAGGGGTGGATACAATGAGCAGTTCTTC,CASSLAPRGGYNEQFF
TRBV6-5,NA,TRBJ1-2,many,TGTGCCAGCAGTTACTCACCCTCAGGGGCTCTTACTGGCTACACCTTC,CASSYSPSGALTGYTF
TRBV28,TRBD1,TRBJ2-1,NA,TGTGCCAGCACCCAAATGGGACAGGGGGCTCGGTTAGCCGGGAATGAGCAGTTCTTC,CASTQMGQGARLAGNEQFF
TRBV27,NA,TRBJ1-2,NA,TGTGCCAGCAGTTTAACAACGAGGTCTATGGGCTACACCTTC,CASSLTTRSMGYTF
TRBV5-6,NA,TRBJ2-4,NA,TGTGCCAGCAGCTTCTCCTGGACGCCGGAGGTGGCCAAAAACATTCAGTACTTC,CASSFSWTPEVAKNIQYF
TRBV12-3/TRBV12-4,NA,TRBJ1-5,NA,TGTCCCAGCAGTTTATGGGGAGGTGGTGCGGATCAGCCCCAGCATTTT,CPSSLWGGGADQPQHF
TRBV19,NA,TRBJ2-3,many,TGTGCCAGTACAGGGGTTGAATCTGATACGCAGTATTTT,CASTGVESDTQYF
TRBV28,NA,TRBJ2-7,many,TGTGCCAGCAGTCCCCACTTCAGGGGGGGCGAGCAGTACTTC,CASSPHFRGGEQYF
TRBV18,NA,TRBJ1-1,many,TGTGCCAGCTCACCGTTAAGATCGGGGGACACTGAAGCTTTCTTT,CASSPLRSGDTEAFF